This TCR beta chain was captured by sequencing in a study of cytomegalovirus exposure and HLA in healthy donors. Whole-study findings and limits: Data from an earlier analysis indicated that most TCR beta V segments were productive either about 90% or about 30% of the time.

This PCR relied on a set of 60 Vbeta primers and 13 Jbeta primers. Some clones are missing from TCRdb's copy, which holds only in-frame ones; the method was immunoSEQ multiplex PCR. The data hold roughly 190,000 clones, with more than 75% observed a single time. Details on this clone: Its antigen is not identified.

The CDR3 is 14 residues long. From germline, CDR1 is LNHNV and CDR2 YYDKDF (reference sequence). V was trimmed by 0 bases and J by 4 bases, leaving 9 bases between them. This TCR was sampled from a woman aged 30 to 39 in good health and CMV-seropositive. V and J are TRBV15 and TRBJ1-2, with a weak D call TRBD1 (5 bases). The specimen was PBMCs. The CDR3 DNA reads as TGTGCCACCAGCAGAGAACAGGCAAGCTATGGCTACACCTTC. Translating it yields CATSREQASYGYTF.